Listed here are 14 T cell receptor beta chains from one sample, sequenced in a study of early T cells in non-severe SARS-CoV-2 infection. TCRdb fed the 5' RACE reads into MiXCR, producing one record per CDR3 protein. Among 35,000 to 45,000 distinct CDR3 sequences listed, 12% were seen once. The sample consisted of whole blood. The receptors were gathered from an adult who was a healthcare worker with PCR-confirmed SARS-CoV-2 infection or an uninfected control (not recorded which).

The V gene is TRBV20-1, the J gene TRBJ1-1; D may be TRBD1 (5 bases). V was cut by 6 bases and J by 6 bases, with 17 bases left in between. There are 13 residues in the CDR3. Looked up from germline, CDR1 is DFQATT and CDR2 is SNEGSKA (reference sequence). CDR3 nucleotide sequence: TGCAGTGCGGCCCAGGGTACGTGGGCTGAAGCTTTCTTT. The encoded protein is CSAAQGTWAEAFF.

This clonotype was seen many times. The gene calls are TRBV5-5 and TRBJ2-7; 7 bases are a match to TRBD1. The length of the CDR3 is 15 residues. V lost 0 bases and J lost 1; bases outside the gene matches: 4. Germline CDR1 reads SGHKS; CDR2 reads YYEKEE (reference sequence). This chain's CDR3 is CASSLEPRGSYEQYF. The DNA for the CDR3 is TGTGCCAGCAGCTTGGAGCCCAGGGGGTCCTACGAGCAGTACTTC.

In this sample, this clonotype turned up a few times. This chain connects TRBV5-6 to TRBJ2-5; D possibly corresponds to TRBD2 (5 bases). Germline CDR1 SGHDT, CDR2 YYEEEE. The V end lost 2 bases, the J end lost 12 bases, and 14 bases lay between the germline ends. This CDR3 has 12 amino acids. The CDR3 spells CASSLGGTREYF. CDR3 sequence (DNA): TGTGCCAGCAGCTTAGGAGGAACAAGGGAGTACTTC.

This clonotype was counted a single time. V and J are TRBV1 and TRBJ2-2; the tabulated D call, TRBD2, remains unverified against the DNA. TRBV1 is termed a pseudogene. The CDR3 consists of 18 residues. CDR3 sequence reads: CTSTPFGSGVRNTGELFF. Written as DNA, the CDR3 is TGCACCAGCACCCCTTTTGGTAGCGGGGTCCGGAACACCGGGGAGCTGTTTTTT.

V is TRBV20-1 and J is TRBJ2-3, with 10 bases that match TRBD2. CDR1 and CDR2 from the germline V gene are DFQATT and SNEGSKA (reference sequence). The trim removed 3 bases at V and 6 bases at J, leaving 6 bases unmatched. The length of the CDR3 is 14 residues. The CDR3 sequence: CSASLAGAGDTQYF. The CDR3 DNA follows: TGCAGTGCTAGCCTAGCGGGAGCAGGTGATACGCAGTATTTT.

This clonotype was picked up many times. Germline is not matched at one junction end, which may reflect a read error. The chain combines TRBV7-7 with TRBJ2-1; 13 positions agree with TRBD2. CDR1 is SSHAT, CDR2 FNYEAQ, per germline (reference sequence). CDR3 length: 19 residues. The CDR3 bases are TGTGCTAGCAGCTTAGTACCACTAGCGGGAGGGAAAACCAACAATGAGCAGTTCTTC. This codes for CASSLVPLAGGKTNNEQFF.

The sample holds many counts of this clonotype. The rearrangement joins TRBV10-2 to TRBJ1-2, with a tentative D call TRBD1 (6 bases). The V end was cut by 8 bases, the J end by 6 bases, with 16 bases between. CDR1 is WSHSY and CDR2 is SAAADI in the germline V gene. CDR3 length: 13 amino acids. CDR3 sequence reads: CASAVQGINGYTF. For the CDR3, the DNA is TGCGCCAGCGCCGTGCAGGGGATAAATGGCTACACCTTC.

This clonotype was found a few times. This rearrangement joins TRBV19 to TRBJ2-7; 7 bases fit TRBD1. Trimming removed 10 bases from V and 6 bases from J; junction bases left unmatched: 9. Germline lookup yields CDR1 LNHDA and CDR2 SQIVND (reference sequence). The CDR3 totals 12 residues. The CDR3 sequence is CATTDRTGEQYF. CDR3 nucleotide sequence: TGTGCCACCACGGACAGGACGGGCGAGCAGTACTTC.

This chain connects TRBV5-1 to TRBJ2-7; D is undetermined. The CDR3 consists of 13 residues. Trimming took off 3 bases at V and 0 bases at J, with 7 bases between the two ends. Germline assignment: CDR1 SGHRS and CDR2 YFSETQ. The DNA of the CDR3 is TGCGCCAGCAGCTCCCCGAGCTCCTACGAGCAGTACTTC. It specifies CASSSPSSYEQYF.

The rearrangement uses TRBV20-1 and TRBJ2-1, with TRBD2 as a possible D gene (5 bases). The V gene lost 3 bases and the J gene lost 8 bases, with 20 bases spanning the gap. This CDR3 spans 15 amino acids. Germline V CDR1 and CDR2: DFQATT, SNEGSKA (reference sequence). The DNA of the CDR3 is TGCAGTGCTAGTCTCCCCGGTCTCAACGGGGATGAGCAGTTCTTC. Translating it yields CSASLPGLNGDEQFF.

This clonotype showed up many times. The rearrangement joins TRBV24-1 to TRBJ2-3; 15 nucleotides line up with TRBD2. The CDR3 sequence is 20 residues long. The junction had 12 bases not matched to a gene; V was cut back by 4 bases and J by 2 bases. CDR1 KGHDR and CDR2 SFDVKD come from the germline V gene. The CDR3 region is CATSDKGLAGGRSHTDTQYF. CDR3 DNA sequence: TGTGCCACCAGTGACAAGGGACTAGCGGGAGGACGATCTCACACAGATACGCAGTATTTT.

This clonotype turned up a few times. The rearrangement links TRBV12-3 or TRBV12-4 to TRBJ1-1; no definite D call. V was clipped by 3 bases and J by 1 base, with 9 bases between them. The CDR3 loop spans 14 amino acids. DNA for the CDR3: TGTGCCAGCAGTTTTAGCGGATGGAACACTGAAGCTTTCTTT. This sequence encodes CASSFSGWNTEAFF.

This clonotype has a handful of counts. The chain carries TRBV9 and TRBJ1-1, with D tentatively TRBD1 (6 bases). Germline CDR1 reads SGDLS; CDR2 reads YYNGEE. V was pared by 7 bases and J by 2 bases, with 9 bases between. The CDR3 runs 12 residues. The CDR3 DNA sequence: TGTGCCAGCGGACAGAGTAACACTGAAGCTTTCTTT. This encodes CASGQSNTEAFF.

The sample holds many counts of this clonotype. The CDR3 DNA follows: TGTGCCAGCAGTTTGCAGGTACGCAATCAGCCCCAGCATTTT. Translating gives CASSLQVRNQPQHF. The chain combines TRBV28 with TRBJ1-5; D uncertain. Germline-derived CDR1 and CDR2 are MDHEN and SYDVKM. This CDR3 contains 14 residues. Trimming stripped 3 bases from V and 2 bases from J, with 8 bases between. Supplemented by reference TRBV28 and TRBJ1-5, the full variable domain reads DVKVTQSSRYLVKRTGEKVFLECVQDMDHENMFWYRQDPGLGLRLIYFSYDVKMKEKGDIPEGYSVSREKKERFSLILESASTNQTSMYLCASSLQVRNQPQHFGDGTRLSIL.